The sequence of this TCR beta chain was determined in a study of OX40 agonist ivuxolimab in advanced cancers. Looking at the study overall: Earlier anti-PD-1, anti-PD-L1 or anti-CTLA-4 therapy was permitted; less than 50% had received some. Study-wide points: Expanded peripheral T cell antigen specificity was not determined.

This clone was recorded a few times. The antigen is undetermined. Clones were sequenced by immunoSEQ multiplex PCR, and TCRdb holds only the in-frame ones, with some missing. This table holds around 42,000 clones, around 89% found once. Between the trimmed V and J ends, which lost 0 bases and 5 bases, there was a span of 2 bases. Per germline, CDR1 LGHNA and CDR2 YNFKEQ. This CDR3 contains 11 residues. The sequence derives from an adult with an advanced solid tumor such as melanoma, head and neck, liver or kidney cancer. Sequencing used CD4+ or CD8+ T cells sorted from blood, obtained in a trial of the OX40 agonist ivuxolimab. The chain carries TRBV4-2 and TRBJ2-7; D gene unclear. CDR3 protein: CASSQDNEQYF. The CDR3 coding sequence is TGTGCCAGCAGCCAAGATAACGAGCAGTACTTC.